The next 2 T cell receptor beta chains were all read from a single sample in a study of blood T cells in healthy people across ages. With a J-beta primer mix and a sample-barcoded 5' primer, a second PCR ran about 6 to 11 cycles. TCRdb called the 5' RACE reads again in MiXCR, with one record for every CDR3 protein. The data show about 640,000 distinct CDR3 sequences, roughly 53% seen once. The sequencing input was blood. These receptors were taken from a man between 60 and 75 years old in good health.

This clonotype was seen ten or more times. This chain joins TRBV29-1 and TRBJ1-2, with 11 bases fitting TRBD1. With 3 bases clipped from V and 7 bases from J, the junction kept 7 bases outside the gene matches. This CDR3 comprises 14 residues. Germline V gene lookup returns CDR1 SQVTM and CDR2 ANQGSEA. CDR3 DNA: TGCAGCGTTGATCCGGGGACAGGGGGTAGTGGCTACACCTTC. It is translated as CSVDPGTGGSGYTF.

The CDR3, as DNA: TGTGCCAGCAGCTTAAACCTTCCCCCGTTTTACAATGAGCAGTTCTTC. Translation gives CASSLNLPPFYNEQFF. This sequence joins TRBV11-2 and TRBJ2-1; no reliable D call. This CDR3 has 16 residues. Germline values: CDR1 SGHAT, CDR2 FQNNGV. The V end lost 2 bases, the J end lost 4 bases, and 15 bases lay between the germline ends.